The clone carrying this T cell receptor (beta chain) was observed a handful of times. No antigen is known for it. A read error may account for a junction end that differs from germline. Germline V CDR1 and CDR2: SGDLS, YYNGEE. This CDR3 contains 14 residues. Combining a sample-barcoded 5' primer with a J-beta primer mix, a second PCR ran for roughly 7 to 11 cycles. Tagging of each cDNA molecule was performed by a template-switch adaptor with 12 random nucleotides. MiXCR, run by TCRdb on the 5' RACE reads, gives a single entry per CDR3 protein. The profile shows 550,000 to 700,000 distinct CDR3 sequences, 27% of them singletons. This sample is part of a study of blood T cells in healthy people across ages. Regarding the study as a whole: It was not known whether donors were CMV positive (a possible confounder of expanded clonotype changes). Diversity was higher, and naive CD4+ cells more numerous, in long-lived donors than in aged donors.

The chain links TRBV9 to TRBJ2-3, with no clear D. Sequenced: blood. The receptor was derived from a woman in her 70s in good health. CDR3 nucleotide sequence: TGTGCCGGCAGCGTAGAAGCACCCGCAGATACGCAGTATTTT. Protein sequence: CAGSVEAPADTQYF.